The 25 T cell receptor beta chains presented below share a single source sample, sequenced in a study of Ad26.COV2.S vaccination and SARS-CoV-2 variants. Sequenced by immunoSEQ multiplex PCR; TCRdb stores in-frame clones only, minus some. Of 350,000 to 400,000 clones listed, about 85% are singletons. Treatment given: about 20 received Ad26.COV2.S at low or high dose, single or two shots; roughly five received placebo; per-sample allocation not given. Collection of samples fell on day 63 after the first vaccine or placebo injection. Sequencing used peripheral blood, obtained in a trial of Ad26.COV2.S vaccine versus placebo. The receptor set was obtained from a person aged 18-60 years who received the Ad26.COV2.S COVID-19 vaccine or a placebo.

The chain combines TRBV27 with TRBJ1-6; possibly TRBD1 for D (6 bases). V was cut by 3 bases and J by 10 bases, with 10 bases left in between. CDR3 length: 13 amino acids. Germline lookup yields CDR1 MNHEY and CDR2 SMNVEV (reference sequence). CDR3: CASSLAGASPLHF. DNA of the CDR3: TGTGCCAGCAGTTTGGCAGGGGCCTCACCCCTCCACTTT.

V and J are TRBV25-1 and TRBJ2-7, with 7 bases that match TRBD1. Germline V gives CDR1 MGHDK, CDR2 SYGVNS. The CDR3 runs to 14 residues. V was pared by 4 bases and J by 7 bases, with 10 bases of the junction left unmatched. The CDR3 region has the DNA TGTGCCAGCAGTGCAGAGACAGGGCAAGGAGAGCAGTACTTC. It encodes CASSAETGQGEQYF.

CDR3 sequence (DNA): TGTGCCAGCAGCCAAGAACGCGGGACACAAGAACACACTGAAGCTTTCTTT. Residues: CASSQERGTQEHTEAFF. V is TRBV14 and J is TRBJ1-1, with D perhaps matching TRBD1 (6 bases). The CDR3 spans 17 residues. V was trimmed by 0 bases and J by 3 bases, leaving 17 bases between them. Germline assignment: CDR1 SGHDN and CDR2 FVKESK.

The chain is built from TRBV10-3 and TRBJ2-3; possibly TRBD2 for D (7 bases). From germline, CDR1 is ENHRY and CDR2 SYGVKD. With 4 bases removed from V and 7 bases from J, the gap between germline ends came to 15 bases. The CDR3 spans 14 residues. The CDR3 DNA follows: TGTGCCATCAGTGGCGTGCGGGGGCCAAATACGCAGTATTTT. Translation gives CAISGVRGPNTQYF.

The rearrangement joins TRBV5-1 to TRBJ1-3, with D unresolved. The CDR3 loop spans 14 amino acids. Trimming cost V 0 bases and J 3 bases, with 7 bases left between them. Germline-derived CDR1 and CDR2 are SGHRS and YFSETQ. CDR3 sequence (DNA): TGCGCCAGCAGCTTGGCCGGTATTGGAAACACCATATATTTT. This codes for CASSLAGIGNTIYF.

This sequence joins TRBV7-9 and TRBJ1-2; perhaps TRBD1 as D (6 bases). This CDR3 region has 12 residues. The germline V and J ends were trimmed by 11 bases and 3 bases, with 13 bases remaining between them. In germline, CDR1 is SEHNR, CDR2 FQNEAQ (reference sequence). CDR3 sequence (DNA): TGTGCCGGGTCCGGGGGCGACTATGGCTACACCTTC. Encoded protein: CAGSGGDYGYTF.

This chain connects TRBV5-1 to TRBJ1-1; D is possibly TRBD1 (6 bases). This CDR3 comprises 14 residues. CDR1 and CDR2 from the germline V gene are SGHRS and YFSETQ. V was pared by 4 bases and J by 5 bases, with 15 bases between. CDR3 region: CASSPDSPGTEAFF. DNA of the CDR3: TGCGCCAGCAGCCCGGACAGCCCCGGGACTGAAGCTTTCTTT.

The rearrangement joins TRBV11-2 to TRBJ1-1; a weak D match, TRBD1 (5 bases). The CDR3 runs 19 residues. V dropped 6 bases and J dropped 0 bases, with 26 bases sitting between them. Germline CDR1 reads SGHAT; CDR2 reads FQNNGV. This CDR3 is CASRQLRDRGNPMNTEAFF. CDR3 nucleotides: TGTGCCAGCAGGCAACTCCGGGACCGTGGGAACCCCATGAACACTGAAGCTTTCTTT.

This chain joins TRBV24-1 and TRBJ2-3, with 8 bases matching TRBD1. CDR3 size: 15 residues. Germline CDR1 reads KGHDR; CDR2 reads SFDVKD. The V and J ends lost 4 bases and 1 base, in that order; junction bases with no gene match: 3. CDR3 in DNA: TGTGCCACCAGTGACCCGACAGGGGGCACAGATACGCAGTATTTT. Translated, it gives CATSDPTGGTDTQYF.

The sample holds one count of this clone. The chain couples TRBV5-8 to TRBJ1-2, with D uncertain. The CDR3 has 14 residues. V dropped 2 bases and J dropped 1 base, with 9 bases sitting between them. Germline V gene lookup returns CDR1 SGHTS and CDR2 YDEGEE. The CDR3 coding sequence is TGTGCCAGCAGCTTCCAGATACTTAACTATGGCTACACCTTC. It translates to CASSFQILNYGYTF. The full variable domain, completed using reference TRBV5-8 and TRBJ1-2, is EAGVTQSPTHLIKTRGQQATLRCSPISGHTSVYWYQQALGLGLQFLLWYDEGEERNRGNFPPRFSGRQFPNYSSELNVNALELEDSALYLCASSFQILNYGYTFGSGTRLTVV.

The CDR3 coding sequence is TGTGCCAGCAGTTACCAGGGACAGAGTTATGGCTACACCTTC. This sequence encodes CASSYQGQSYGYTF. This rearrangement joins TRBV6-2 or TRBV6-3 to TRBJ1-2; 7 bases map to TRBD1. Germline CDR1 reads MNHEY; CDR2 reads SVGEGT. This CDR3 contains 14 residues. J lost 5 bases, V lost 2 bases, and 5 bases had no gene match.

The chain carries TRBV19 and TRBJ2-1; 9 nucleotides agree with TRBD2. J was trimmed by 14 bases and V by 5 bases; bases with no gene match: 7. This CDR3 comprises 12 residues. CDR1 and CDR2 (germline): LNHDA, SQIVND (reference sequence). The chain's CDR3 is CASSSGAGGEFF. CDR3 nucleotides: TGTGCCAGTAGTTCAGGAGCGGGGGGCGAGTTCTTC.

The chain couples TRBV19 to TRBJ2-2, with no clear D. This CDR3 is built from 17 residues. Trimming took off 7 bases at V and 1 base at J, with 19 bases between the two ends. The germline V gene encodes CDR1 LNHDA and CDR2 SQIVND (reference sequence). The CDR3 region has the DNA TGTGCCAGTATCCAGATTTTTGGACCCTTGAACACCGGGGAGCTGTTTTTT. Translating gives CASIQIFGPLNTGELFF. Based on the CDR3 plus reference TRBV19 and TRBJ2-2, the full variable domain is DGGITQSPKYLFRKEGQNVTLSCEQNLNHDAMYWYRQDPGQGLRLIYYSQIVNDFQKGDIAEGYSVSREKKESFPLTVTSAQKNPTAFYLCASIQIFGPLNTGELFFGEGSRLTVL.

The chain uses TRBV5-4 and TRBJ2-5; tentative D call: TRBD1 (5 bases). Trimming took off 3 bases at V and 2 bases at J, with 11 bases between the two ends. Per germline, CDR1 SGHNT and CDR2 YYREEE (reference sequence). The CDR3 spans 14 residues. CDR3 DNA sequence: TGTGCCAGCAGCTCTGTTGCAGGGCAAGAGACCCAGTACTTC. Protein: CASSSVAGQETQYF.

In its sample, this clone was seen a few times. Other DNA sequences in the sample encode the same CDR3. V usage is TRBV27 and J usage is TRBJ2-1; D is uncertain. Trimming left V 3 bases short and J 0 bases short, with 9 bases between. Germline CDR1 and CDR2: MNHEY and SMNVEV (reference sequence). The CDR3 has 15 amino acids. The CDR3 coding sequence is TGTGCCAGCAGTTTTACTCCAAGCTCCTACAATGAGCAGTTCTTC. Translated: CASSFTPSSYNEQFF.

The V and J genes are TRBV25-1 and TRBJ2-5; 7 bases match TRBD2. Germline V gene sequence: CDR1 MGHDK, CDR2 SYGVNS. The CDR3 has 15 amino acids. Trimming removed 3 bases from V and 4 bases from J; junction bases left unmatched: 8. As DNA, the CDR3 is TGTGCCAGCAGTGACCCCAGCGGGGTAGGAGAGACCCAGTACTTC. This encodes CASSDPSGVGETQYF.

The chain is built from TRBV4-2 and TRBJ2-5; 8 bases fit TRBD2. This CDR3 contains 18 residues. The junction had 12 bases not matched to a gene; V was cut back by 1 base and J by 2 bases. The germline CDR1 and CDR2 sequences are LGHNA and YNFKEQ. The CDR3 region is CASSQVVGGARIQETQYF. CDR3 bases: TGTGCCAGCAGCCAAGTGGTCGGGGGGGCACGGATACAAGAGACCCAGTACTTC.

The CDR3 here is CASSQEGGGEQFF. In DNA form, the CDR3 reads TGCGCCAGCAGCCAAGAGGGTGGGGGTGAGCAGTTCTTC. The chain combines TRBV4-1 with TRBJ2-1; D tentatively reads TRBD1 or TRBD2 (5 bases each). V lost 0 bases to trimming and J lost 9 bases, with 9 bases between them. CDR1 is MGHRA, CDR2 YSYEKL, per germline. The CDR3 is made up of 13 amino acids.

This chain uses TRBV7-2 with TRBJ1-6; 7 positions agree with TRBD1. This CDR3 has 12 residues. The V and J ends lost 5 bases and 13 bases, in that order; junction bases with no gene match: 5. Germline V gene lookup returns CDR1 SGHTA and CDR2 FQGNSA. CDR3 sequence reads: CASSLQGFPLHF. CDR3 in DNA: TGTGCCAGCAGCCTACAGGGGTTTCCCCTCCACTTT. The full variable domain, with the rest looked up from reference TRBV7-2 and TRBJ1-6, is GAGVSQSPSNKVTEKGKDVELRCDPISGHTALYWYRQSLGQGLEFLIYFQGNSAPDKSGLPSDRFSAERTGGSVSTLTIQRTQQEDSAVYLCASSLQGFPLHFGNGTRLTVT.

V is TRBV28 and J is TRBJ2-6; D call uncertain. Trimming stripped 3 bases from V and 0 bases from J, with 3 bases between. This CDR3 has 14 residues. Germline V CDR1 and CDR2: MDHEN, SYDVKM. The CDR3 loop is CASSFNSGANVLTF. CDR3 nucleotides: TGTGCCAGCAGTTTTAACTCTGGGGCCAACGTCCTGACTTTC. The full variable domain, completed using reference TRBV28 and TRBJ2-6, is DVKVTQSSRYLVKRTGEKVFLECVQDMDHENMFWYRQDPGLGLRLIYFSYDVKMKEKGDIPEGYSVSREKKERFSLILESASTNQTSMYLCASSFNSGANVLTFGAGSRLTVL.

The chain recombines TRBV30 with TRBJ1-6; possible D gene TRBD1, 6 bases. V lost 3 bases and J 0 bases, leaving 15 bases between the germline ends. CDR1 and CDR2 (germline): GTSNPN, SVGIG (reference sequence). The CDR3 is 17 amino acids. In DNA, the CDR3 is TGTGCCTGGAGCCGCAGGGGCTCAAGCTCCTATAATTCACCCCTCCACTTT. It codes for CAWSRRGSSSYNSPLHF.

The V and J genes are TRBV6-2 or TRBV6-3 and TRBJ2-6; no reliable D call. Trimming removed 4 bases from V and 0 bases from J, with 13 bases in between. The CDR3 has 17 amino acids. The germline V gene encodes CDR1 MNHEY and CDR2 SVGEGT. The DNA for the CDR3 is TGTGCCAGCAGTTTTCGGCTAGAACGCTCTGGGGCCAACGTCCTGACTTTC. This translates into CASSFRLERSGANVLTF.

V is TRBV6-5 and J is TRBJ1-1, with TRBD1 matching over 7 bases. The CDR3 length is 13 residues. The V gene end was trimmed by 8 bases and the J gene end by 5 bases; junction bases not matched to a gene: 8. The germline V gene encodes CDR1 MNHEY and CDR2 SVGAGI. The CDR3 is CASGRAGGTEAFF. The CDR3 DNA sequence: TGTGCCAGCGGACGAGCAGGGGGTACTGAAGCTTTCTTT.

The chain recombines TRBV2 with TRBJ2-3; D is unclear. Germline CDR1 and CDR2: SNHLY and FYNNEI. Trimming removed 2 bases from V and 2 bases from J, with 8 bases in between. This CDR3 region has 14 residues. CDR3 region: CASSERGITDTQYF. In DNA form, the CDR3 reads TGTGCCAGCAGTGAACGCGGTATCACAGATACGCAGTATTTT.

In DNA form, the CDR3 reads TGTGCCAGCAGCTTGGAGGGACAGGGAAACATTCAGTACTTC. Translation: CASSLEGQGNIQYF. The chain links TRBV5-8 to TRBJ2-4, with TRBD1 matching 9 bases. After removal of 0 bases from V and 6 bases from J, the junction contained 1 base not matched to a gene. Germline CDR1 is SGHTS and CDR2 is YDEGEE. The CDR3 covers 14 residues.